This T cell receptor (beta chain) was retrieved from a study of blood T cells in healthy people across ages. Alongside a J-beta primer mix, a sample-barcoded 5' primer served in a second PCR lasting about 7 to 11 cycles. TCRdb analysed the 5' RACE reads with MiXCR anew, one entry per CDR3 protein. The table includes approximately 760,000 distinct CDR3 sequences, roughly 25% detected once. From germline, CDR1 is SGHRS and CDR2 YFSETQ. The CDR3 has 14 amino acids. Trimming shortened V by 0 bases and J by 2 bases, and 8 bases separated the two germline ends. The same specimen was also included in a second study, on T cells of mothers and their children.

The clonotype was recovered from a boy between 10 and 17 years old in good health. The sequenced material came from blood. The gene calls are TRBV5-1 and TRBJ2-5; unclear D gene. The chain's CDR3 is CASSLASRQETQYF. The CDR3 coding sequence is TGCGCCAGCAGCTTGGCCAGCAGACAAGAGACCCAGTACTTC. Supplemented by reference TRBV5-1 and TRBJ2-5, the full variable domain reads KAGVTQTPRYLIKTRGQQVTLSCSPISGHRSVSWYQQTPGQGLQFLFEYFSETQRNKGNFPGRFSGRQFSNSRSEMNVSTLELGDSALYLCASSLASRQETQYFGPGTRLLVL.